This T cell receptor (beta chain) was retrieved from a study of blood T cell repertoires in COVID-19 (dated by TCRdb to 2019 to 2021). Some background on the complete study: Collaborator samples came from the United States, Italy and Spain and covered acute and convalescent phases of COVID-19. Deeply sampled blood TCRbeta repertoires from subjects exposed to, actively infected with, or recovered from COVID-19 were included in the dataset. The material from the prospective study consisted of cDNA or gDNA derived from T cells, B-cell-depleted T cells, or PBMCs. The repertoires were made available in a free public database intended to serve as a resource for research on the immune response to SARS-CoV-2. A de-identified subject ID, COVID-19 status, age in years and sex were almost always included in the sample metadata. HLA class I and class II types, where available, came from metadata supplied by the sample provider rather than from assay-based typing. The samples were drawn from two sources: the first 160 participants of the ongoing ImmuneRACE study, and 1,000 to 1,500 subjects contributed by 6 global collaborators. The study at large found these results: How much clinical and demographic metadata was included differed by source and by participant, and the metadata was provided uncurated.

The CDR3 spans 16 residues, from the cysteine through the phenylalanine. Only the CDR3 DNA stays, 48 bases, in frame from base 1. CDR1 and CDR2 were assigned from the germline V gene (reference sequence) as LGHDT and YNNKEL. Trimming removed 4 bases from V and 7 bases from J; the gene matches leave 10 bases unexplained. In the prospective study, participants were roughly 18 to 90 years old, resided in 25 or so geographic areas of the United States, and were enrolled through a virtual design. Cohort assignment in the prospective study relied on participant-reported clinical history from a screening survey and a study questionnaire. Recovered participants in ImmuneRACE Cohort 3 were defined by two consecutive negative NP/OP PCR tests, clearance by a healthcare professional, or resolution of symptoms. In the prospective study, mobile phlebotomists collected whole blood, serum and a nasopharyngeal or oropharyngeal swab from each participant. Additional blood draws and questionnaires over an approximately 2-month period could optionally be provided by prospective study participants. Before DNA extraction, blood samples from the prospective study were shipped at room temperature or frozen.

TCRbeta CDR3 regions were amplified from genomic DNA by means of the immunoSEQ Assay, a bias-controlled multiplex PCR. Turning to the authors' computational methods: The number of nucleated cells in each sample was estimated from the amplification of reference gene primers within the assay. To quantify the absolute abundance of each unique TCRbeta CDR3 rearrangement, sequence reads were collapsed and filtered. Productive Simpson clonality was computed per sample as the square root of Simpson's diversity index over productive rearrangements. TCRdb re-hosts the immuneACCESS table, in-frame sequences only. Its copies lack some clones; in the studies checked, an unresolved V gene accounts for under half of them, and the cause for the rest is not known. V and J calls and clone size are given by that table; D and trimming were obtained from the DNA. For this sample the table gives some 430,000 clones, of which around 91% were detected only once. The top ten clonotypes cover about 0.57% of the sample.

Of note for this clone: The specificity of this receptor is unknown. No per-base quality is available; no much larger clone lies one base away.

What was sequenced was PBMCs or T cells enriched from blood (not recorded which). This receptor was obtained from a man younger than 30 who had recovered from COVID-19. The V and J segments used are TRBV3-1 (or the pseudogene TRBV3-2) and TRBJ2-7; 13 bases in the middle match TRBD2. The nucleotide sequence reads TGTGCCAGCAGCCGACGGACTAGCGGGAGTGGTGGGGAGCAGTACTTC. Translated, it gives CASSRRTSGSGGEQYF.